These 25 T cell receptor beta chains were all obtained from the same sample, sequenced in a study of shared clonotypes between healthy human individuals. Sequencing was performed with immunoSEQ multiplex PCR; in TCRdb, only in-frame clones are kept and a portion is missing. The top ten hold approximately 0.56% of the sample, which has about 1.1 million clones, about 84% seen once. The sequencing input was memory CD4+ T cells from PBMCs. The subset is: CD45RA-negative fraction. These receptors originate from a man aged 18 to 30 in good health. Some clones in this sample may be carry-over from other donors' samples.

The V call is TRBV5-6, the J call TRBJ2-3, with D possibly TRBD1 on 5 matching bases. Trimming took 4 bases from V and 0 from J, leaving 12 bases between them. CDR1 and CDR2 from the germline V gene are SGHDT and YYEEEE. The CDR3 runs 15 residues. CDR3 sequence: CASSRPRASTDTQYF. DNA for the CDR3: TGTGCCAGCAGCCGGCCCAGGGCTAGCACAGATACGCAGTATTTT.

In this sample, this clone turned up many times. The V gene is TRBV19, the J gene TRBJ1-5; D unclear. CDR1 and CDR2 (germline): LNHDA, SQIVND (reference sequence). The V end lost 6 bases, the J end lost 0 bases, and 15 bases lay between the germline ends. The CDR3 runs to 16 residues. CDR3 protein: CASSMGSQHSNQPQHF. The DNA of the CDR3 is TGTGCCAGTAGCATGGGGTCGCAACATAGCAATCAGCCCCAGCATTTT.

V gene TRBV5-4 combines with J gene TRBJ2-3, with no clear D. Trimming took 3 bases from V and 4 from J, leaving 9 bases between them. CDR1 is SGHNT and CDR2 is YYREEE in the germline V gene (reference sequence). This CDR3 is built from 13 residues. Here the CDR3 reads CASSSDSSDTQYF. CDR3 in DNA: TGTGCCAGCAGCTCCGACTCGTCAGATACGCAGTATTTT.

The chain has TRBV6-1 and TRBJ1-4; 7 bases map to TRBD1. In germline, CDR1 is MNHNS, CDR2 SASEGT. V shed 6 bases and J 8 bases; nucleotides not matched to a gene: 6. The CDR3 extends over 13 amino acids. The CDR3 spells CASRRQGGEKLFF. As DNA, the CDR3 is TGTGCCAGCAGACGACAGGGCGGGGAAAAACTGTTTTTT.

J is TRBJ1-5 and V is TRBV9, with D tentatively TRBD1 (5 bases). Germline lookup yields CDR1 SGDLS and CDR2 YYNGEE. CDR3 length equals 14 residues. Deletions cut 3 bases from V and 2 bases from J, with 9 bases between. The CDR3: CASSEGYGNQPQHF. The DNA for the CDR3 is TGTGCCAGCAGCGAGGGGTATGGCAATCAGCCCCAGCATTTT. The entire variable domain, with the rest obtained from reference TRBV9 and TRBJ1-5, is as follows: DSGVTQTPKHLITATGQRVTLRCSPRSGDLSVYWYQQSLDQGLQFLIQYYNGEERAKGNILERFSAQQFPDLHSELNLSSLELGDSALYFCASSEGYGNQPQHFGDGTRLSIL.

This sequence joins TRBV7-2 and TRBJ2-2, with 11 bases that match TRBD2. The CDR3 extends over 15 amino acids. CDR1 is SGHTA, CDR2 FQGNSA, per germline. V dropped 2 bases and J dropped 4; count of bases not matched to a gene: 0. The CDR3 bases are TGTGCCAGCAGCTTACTAGCGGGAGGCACCGGGGAGCTGTTTTTT. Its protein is CASSLLAGGTGELFF.

The CDR3 DNA reads TGCGCCAGCAGCTTGTATACACTAGCGGGAGGAGACAATGAGCAGTTCTTC. It codes for CASSLYTLAGGDNEQFF. V usage is TRBV5-1 and J usage is TRBJ2-1, with 12 bases identical to TRBD2. The CDR3 covers 17 residues. With 1 base clipped from V and 5 bases from J, the junction kept 7 bases outside the gene matches. Germline loops: CDR1 SGHRS, CDR2 YFSETQ.

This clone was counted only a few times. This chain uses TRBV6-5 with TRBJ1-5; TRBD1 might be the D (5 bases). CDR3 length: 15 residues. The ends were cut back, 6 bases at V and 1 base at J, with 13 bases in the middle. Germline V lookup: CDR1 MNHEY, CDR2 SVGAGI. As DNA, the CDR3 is TGTGCCAGCAGGTCCCCGGGGCCGAGCAATCAGCCCCAGCATTTT. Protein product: CASRSPGPSNQPQHF.

CDR3 nucleotide sequence: TGTGCCTGCGCCGACGGATCACCCCTCCACTTT. Protein sequence: CACADGSPLHF. This chain connects TRBV30 to TRBJ1-6; D call uncertain. The germline V gene has CDR1 GTSNPN and CDR2 SVGIG (reference sequence). The V gene lost 6 bases and the J gene lost 10 bases, with 10 bases spanning the gap. The CDR3 runs 11 residues.

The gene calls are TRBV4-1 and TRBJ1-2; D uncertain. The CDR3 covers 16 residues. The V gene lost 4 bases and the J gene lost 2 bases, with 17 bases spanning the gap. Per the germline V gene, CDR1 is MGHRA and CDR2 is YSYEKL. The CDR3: CASSRDLRVLNYGYTF. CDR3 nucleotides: TGCGCCAGCAGCCGAGATCTCCGGGTCTTAAACTATGGCTACACCTTC.

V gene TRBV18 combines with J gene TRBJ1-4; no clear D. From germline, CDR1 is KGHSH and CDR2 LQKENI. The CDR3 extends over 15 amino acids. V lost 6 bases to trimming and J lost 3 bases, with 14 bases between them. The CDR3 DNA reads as TGTGCCAGCTCCCAAGACATAGTCCCTAATGAAAAACTGTTTTTT. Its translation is CASSQDIVPNEKLFF.

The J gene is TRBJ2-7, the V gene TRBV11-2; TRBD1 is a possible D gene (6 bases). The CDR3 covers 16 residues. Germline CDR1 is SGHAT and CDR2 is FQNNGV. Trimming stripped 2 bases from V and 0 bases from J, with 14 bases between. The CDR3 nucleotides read TGTGCCAGCAGCTTACGACGGACAGAGAGCTCCTACGAGCAGTACTTC. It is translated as CASSLRRTESSYEQYF.

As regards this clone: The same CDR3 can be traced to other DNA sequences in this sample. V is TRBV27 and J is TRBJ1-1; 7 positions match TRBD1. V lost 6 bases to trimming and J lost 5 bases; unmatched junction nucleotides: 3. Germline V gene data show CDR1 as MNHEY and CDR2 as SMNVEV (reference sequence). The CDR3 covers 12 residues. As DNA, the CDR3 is TGTGCCAGCAGCTTCAGGGGGACTGAAGCTTTCTTT. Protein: CASSFRGTEAFF.

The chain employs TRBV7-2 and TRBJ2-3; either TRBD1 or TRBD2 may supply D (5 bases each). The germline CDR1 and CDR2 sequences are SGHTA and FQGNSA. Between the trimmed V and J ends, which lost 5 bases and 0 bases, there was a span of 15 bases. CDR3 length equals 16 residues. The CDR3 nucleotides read TGTGCCAGCAGCGAGAGGGGCGGAGGTAGCACAGATACGCAGTATTTT. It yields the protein CASSERGGGSTDTQYF.

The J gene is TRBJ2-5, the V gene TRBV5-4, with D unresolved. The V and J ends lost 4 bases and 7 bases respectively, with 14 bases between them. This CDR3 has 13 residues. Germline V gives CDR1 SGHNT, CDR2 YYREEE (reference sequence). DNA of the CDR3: TGTGCCAGCAGCCGGAGTTCCGTGGGGACCCAGTACTTC. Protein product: CASSRSSVGTQYF. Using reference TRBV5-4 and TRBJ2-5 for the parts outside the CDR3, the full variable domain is ETGVTQSPTHLIKTRGQQVTLRCSSQSGHNTVSWYQQALGQGPQFIFQYYREEENGRGNFPPRFSGLQFPNYSSELNVNALELDDSALYLCASSRSSVGTQYFGPGTRLLVL.

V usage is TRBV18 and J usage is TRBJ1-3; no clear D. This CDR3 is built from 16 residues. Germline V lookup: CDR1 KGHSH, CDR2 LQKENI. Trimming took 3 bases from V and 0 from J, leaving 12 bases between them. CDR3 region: CASSPSPAGSGNTIYF. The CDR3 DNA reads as TGTGCCAGCTCACCCTCTCCAGCGGGCTCTGGAAACACCATATATTTT.

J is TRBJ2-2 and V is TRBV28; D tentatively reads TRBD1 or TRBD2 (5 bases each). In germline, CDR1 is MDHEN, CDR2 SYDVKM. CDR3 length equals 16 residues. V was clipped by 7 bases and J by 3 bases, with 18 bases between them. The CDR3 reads CASTGEGRGYTGELFF. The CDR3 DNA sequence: TGTGCCAGCACAGGAGAGGGAAGGGGTTACACCGGGGAGCTGTTTTTT.

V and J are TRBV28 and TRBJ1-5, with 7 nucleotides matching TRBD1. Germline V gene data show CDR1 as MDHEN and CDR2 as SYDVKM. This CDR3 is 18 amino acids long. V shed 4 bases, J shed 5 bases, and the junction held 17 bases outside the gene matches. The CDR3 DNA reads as TGTGCCAGCAGTTCACCCCACCGACAGGGTAAATTTGATCAGCCCCAGCATTTT. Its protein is CASSSPHRQGKFDQPQHF.

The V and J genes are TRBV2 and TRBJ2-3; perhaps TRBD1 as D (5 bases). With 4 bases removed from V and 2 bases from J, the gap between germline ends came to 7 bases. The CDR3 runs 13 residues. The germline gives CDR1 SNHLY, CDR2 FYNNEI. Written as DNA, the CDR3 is TGTGCCAGCAGTGTCAGGGACACAGATACGCAGTATTTT. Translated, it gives CASSVRDTDTQYF.

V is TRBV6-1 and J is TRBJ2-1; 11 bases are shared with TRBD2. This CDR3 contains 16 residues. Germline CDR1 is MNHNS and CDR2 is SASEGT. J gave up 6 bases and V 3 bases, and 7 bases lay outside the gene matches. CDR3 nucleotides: TGTGCCAGCAGTGAGAAACTAGCGGGAGTAGGCAATGAGCAGTTCTTC. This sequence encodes CASSEKLAGVGNEQFF.

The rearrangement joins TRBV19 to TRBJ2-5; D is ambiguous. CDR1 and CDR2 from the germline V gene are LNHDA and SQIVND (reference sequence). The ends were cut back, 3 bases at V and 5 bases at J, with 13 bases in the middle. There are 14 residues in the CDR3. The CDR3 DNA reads TGTGCCAGTAGTATGTTCCTAGGTTATGAGACCCAGTACTTC. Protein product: CASSMFLGYETQYF.

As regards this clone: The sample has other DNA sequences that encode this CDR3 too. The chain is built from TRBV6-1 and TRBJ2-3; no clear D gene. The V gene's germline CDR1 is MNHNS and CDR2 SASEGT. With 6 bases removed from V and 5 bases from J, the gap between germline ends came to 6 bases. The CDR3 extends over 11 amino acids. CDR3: CASRSGDTQYF. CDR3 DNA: TGTGCCAGCAGGTCCGGAGATACGCAGTATTTT.

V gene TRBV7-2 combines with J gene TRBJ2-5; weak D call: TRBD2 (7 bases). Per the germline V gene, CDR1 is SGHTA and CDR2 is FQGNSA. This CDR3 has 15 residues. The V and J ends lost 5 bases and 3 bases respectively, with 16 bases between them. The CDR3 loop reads CASSPQAGAEETQYF. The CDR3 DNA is TGTGCCAGCAGCCCCCAGGCGGGGGCCGAAGAGACCCAGTACTTC. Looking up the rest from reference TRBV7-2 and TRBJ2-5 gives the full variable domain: GAGVSQSPSNKVTEKGKDVELRCDPISGHTALYWYRQSLGQGLEFLIYFQGNSAPDKSGLPSDRFSAERTGGSVSTLTIQRTQQEDSAVYLCASSPQAGAEETQYFGPGTRLLVL.

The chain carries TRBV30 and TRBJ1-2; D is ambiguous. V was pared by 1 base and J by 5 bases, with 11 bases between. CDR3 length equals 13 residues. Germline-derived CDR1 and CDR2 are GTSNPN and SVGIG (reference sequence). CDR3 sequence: CAWSGNSGYGYTF. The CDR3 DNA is TGTGCCTGGAGTGGGAACAGCGGATATGGCTACACCTTC. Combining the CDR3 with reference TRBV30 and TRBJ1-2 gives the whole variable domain SQTIHQWPATLVQPVGSPLSLECTVEGTSNPNLYWYRQAAGRGLQLLFYSVGIGQISSEVPQNLSASRPQDRQFILSSKKLLLSDSGFYLCAWSGNSGYGYTFGSGTRLTVV.

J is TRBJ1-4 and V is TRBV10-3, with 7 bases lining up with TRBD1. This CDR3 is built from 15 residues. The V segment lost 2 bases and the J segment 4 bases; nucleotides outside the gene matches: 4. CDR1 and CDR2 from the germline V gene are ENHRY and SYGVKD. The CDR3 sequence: CAISETDRVNEKLFF. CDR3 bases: TGTGCCATCAGTGAGACTGACAGGGTTAATGAAAAACTGTTTTTT.